This TCR beta chain was captured by sequencing in a study of CD8+CD57+ T cells in acquired aplastic anemia (dated by TCRdb to 2017 to 2018). As for the study more broadly: DNA extracted from sorted CD4+ and CD8+ cells had a mean of about 3.2 ug, with a range of 0.2 to 27.4 ug. CD8+CD57+ expansion was defined as a frequency above the mean frequency observed in healthy subjects. The paper's findings and limits, for the study overall: No significant difference in CD8+ Simpson's diversity was found between patients and healthy controls (P=0.060). Around 27 CD8+ CDR3 sequences were shared between patients and controls but appeared highly expressed in patients and within their immunodominant clones.

TCR beta VDJ combination and CDR3 sequence profiling used genomic DNA as the template. TCR repertoire sequencing was run on an Illumina HiSeq 2000. As for the original processing: TRBV/TRBJ rearrangement plots, CDR3 size and DJ length profiles, and Simpson's diversity index were used to evaluate the repertoires. The immunodominant clone was defined as the most abundant DNA sequence in deep sequencing data. CDR3 amino acid sequences were checked for sharing between subjects and were compared against published repertoires and the VDJdb database. TCRdb ran its own pipeline on the public reads, namely fastp trimming at Q25 and MiXCR clone calling, and kept in-frame beta chains. Rows merge per CDR3 protein into single entries with the most common DNA and genes. These V and J calls rely on TCRdb rather than the paper's analysis. For this sample the table gives some 150,000 distinct CDR3 sequences, of which 70% to 75% were detected only once. The ten top clones hold about 50% of the sample.

From a lookup of the germline V gene (reference sequence), CDR1 and CDR2 are SEHNR and FQNEAQ. Its CDR3 holds 15 amino acids, cysteine through phenylalanine. Only CDR3 DNA remains: 45 bases, in frame from the first base. For this chain, trimming is 5 bases at the V end and 5 bases at the J end, and the number of junction bases without a gene match is 10. The patients picked for sequencing were ones in whom flow cytometry had shown an expansion of CD8+CD57+ cells. All patients had severe acquired aplastic anemia diagnosed by International Study of Aplastic Anemia and Agranulocytosis and Camitta criteria. No therapy had been received by the patients at the time of blood sampling. In this study, sorted CD4+ and CD8+ T cells from the blood of healthy subjects and of severe aplastic anemia patients had their TCR repertoires deep-sequenced. Patients were enrolled in the USA under clinicaltrials.gov protocols 00001620, 01623167, 00001397, 00071045, 00081523 and 00961064. Ficoll-Paque density gradient centrifugation was used to isolate peripheral blood mononuclear cells. CD4+ and CD8+ T cells were sorted by FACS or magnetic beads before DNA extraction.

Comments on this clonotype: Its antigen target is currently unknown. No base-level quality is on record; no much larger clone is a single base apart.

The specimen sequenced was sorted CD4+, CD8+, or CD8+CD57+ T cells (not recorded which) from PBMCs. The chain couples TRBV7-9 to TRBJ2-5, and 8 junction bases match TRBD2. The TCR comes from a human donor with aplastic anemia. The DNA sequence is given as TGTGCCAGCAGCCCGGATCGGGGGGGCGCCGAGACCCAGTACTTC. It translates to CASSPDRGGAETQYF.